A selection of T cell receptor beta chains follows, all from one sample in a study of cytomegalovirus exposure and HLA in healthy donors. The data were produced by immunoSEQ multiplex PCR, yet TCRdb's version contains in-frame clones alone and is incomplete. The top ten hold 2.5% to 3% of the sample, which has around 150,000 clones, about 88% seen once. The source material was PBMCs. The receptors derive from a man younger than 30 in good health and CMV-seronegative. Both conserved end residues are part of each CDR3. The order of the fields is V gene, J gene, D gene, clone size, CDR3 protein, CDR3 DNA. D genes are given only for firm matches. Some rows mark clone size as missing; the rest say once, few, many or name a class of expanded clone.

>TRBV7-9|TRBJ2-1|.|.
CASSSGQRVSYNEQFF
TGTGCCAGCAGCTCAGGACAGCGTGTCTCCTACAATGAGCAGTTCTTC
>TRBV5-1|TRBJ1-1|.|once
CASSLDQIEAFF
TGCGCCAGCAGCTTGGATCAGATCGAAGCTTTCTTT
>TRBV25-1|TRBJ1-3|.|.
CASSEGSSGNTIYF
TGTGCCAGCAGTGAGGGGAGCTCTGGAAACACCATATATTTT
>TRBV7-9|TRBJ2-7|TRBD1|.
CASSPGPDRMSYEQYF
TGTGCCAGCAGCCCCGGCCCGGACAGGATGTCCTACGAGCAGTACTTC
>TRBV5-8|TRBJ1-2|TRBD1|.
CASSLLTGPFGYTF
TGTGCCAGCAGCTTGCTGACAGGGCCTTTCGGCTACACCTTC
>TRBV27|TRBJ1-1|.|.
CASFPPRRGFNTEAFF
TGTGCCAGCTTCCCTCCCCGCAGGGGCTTCAACACTGAAGCTTTCTTT
>TRBV6-1|TRBJ1-1|.|.
CASSEAQVRFTEAFF
TGTGCCAGCAGTGAAGCACAGGTTCGGTTCACTGAAGCTTTCTTT
>TRBV14|TRBJ2-5|TRBD2|.
CASSPAAGRAETQYF
TGTGCCAGCAGCCCCGCCGCCGGGAGGGCAGAGACCCAGTACTTC
>TRBV6-5|TRBJ1-2|TRBD1|.
CASSSGTGGRYGYTF
TGTGCCAGCAGTTCCGGGACAGGGGGCAGGTATGGCTACACCTTC
>TRBV5-1|TRBJ1-4|TRBD1|.
CASSLDRAIEKLFF
TGCGCCAGCAGTTTGGACAGGGCAATTGAAAAACTGTTTTTT
>TRBV2|TRBJ1-3|TRBD1|.
CASSPGQATSGNTIYF
TGTGCCAGCAGTCCGGGACAGGCCACCTCTGGAAACACCATATATTTT
>TRBV27|TRBJ1-3|TRBD1|once
CASSPGGNGNTIYF
TGTGCCAGCAGCCCAGGGGGCAACGGAAACACCATATATTTT
>TRBV29-1|TRBJ2-3|TRBD1|.
CSVERWDREGTDTQYF
TGCAGCGTTGAACGGTGGGACAGGGAAGGCACAGATACGCAGTATTTT
>TRBV7-9|TRBJ2-5|.|.
CASSSPYATGIETQYF
TGTGCCAGCAGCTCCCCCTACGCTACAGGGATCGAGACCCAGTACTTC
>TRBV29-1|TRBJ2-1|TRBD2|.
CSVEGTSGSNEQFF
TGCAGCGTTGAGGGAACTAGCGGGAGCAATGAGCAGTTCTTC
>TRBV10-1|TRBJ1-2|.|.
CASSESVAGNGYGYTF
TGCGCCAGCAGTGAGTCGGTTGCAGGGAACGGGTATGGCTACACCTTC
>TRBV2|TRBJ1-1|.|.
CASTRLGSTEAFF
TGTGCCAGCACCCGTCTAGGGAGCACTGAAGCTTTCTTT
>TRBV10-3|TRBJ1-1|TRBD1|.
CAISPEQGATEAFF
TGTGCCATCAGCCCCGAACAGGGGGCCACTGAAGCTTTCTTT
>TRBV7-9|TRBJ2-7|.|.
CASSFPPDWNEQYF
TGTGCCAGCAGCTTTCCTCCAGACTGGAACGAGCAGTACTTC
>TRBV15|TRBJ2-3|TRBD2|once
CATSRTSGGAVNTDTQYF
TGTGCCACCAGCCGAACTAGCGGGGGGGCCGTTAACACAGATACGCAGTATTTT
>TRBV5-1|TRBJ2-3|TRBD2|.
CASSLNSGGHYTQYF
TGCGCCAGCAGCTTGAATAGCGGGGGTCACTATACGCAGTATTTT
>TRBV7-7|TRBJ2-1|TRBD2|.
CASSVGLAGSNEQFF
TGTGCTAGCAGCGTAGGACTAGCGGGAAGTAATGAGCAGTTCTTC
>TRBV29-1|TRBJ2-2|.|.
CSGGDGLWELFF
TGCAGCGGAGGAGACGGTCTGTGGGAGCTGTTTTTT
>TRBV5-8|TRBJ1-1|.|.
CASSLNQGLSTEAFF
TGTGCCAGCAGCTTAAATCAGGGACTGAGCACTGAAGCTTTCTTT
>TRBV7-2|TRBJ1-3|.|.
CASSLPGNTIYF
TGTGCCAGCAGCCTCCCTGGAAACACCATATATTTT
>TRBV4-1|TRBJ2-6|.|.
CASSLLESSGANVLTF
TGCGCCAGCAGCCTTTTAGAGAGCTCTGGGGCCAACGTCCTGACTTTC
>TRBV5-1|TRBJ2-2|TRBD1|.
CASSLGRGFLVNTGELFF
TGCGCCAGCAGCTTAGGCAGGGGGTTCCTCGTCAACACCGGGGAGCTGTTTTTT
>TRBV7-9|TRBJ2-5|.|.
CASKTAGLGAQYF
TGTGCCAGCAAAACAGCGGGCTTAGGGGCCCAGTACTTC
>TRBV4-1|TRBJ1-1|.|.
CASSQRDTSPEAFF
TGCGCCAGCAGCCAAAGAGACACCTCTCCTGAAGCTTTCTTT
>TRBV30|TRBJ2-1|.|once
CAWKLSWTAFSYNEQFF
TGTGCCTGGAAACTCTCATGGACAGCTTTTTCCTACAATGAGCAGTTCTTC
>TRBV6-1|TRBJ2-1|TRBD1|.
CASREGDRGRYNEQFF
TGTGCCAGCAGGGAAGGAGACAGGGGGCGTTACAATGAGCAGTTCTTC
>TRBV19|TRBJ2-7|.|few
CASSPRIAPSSYEQYF
TGTGCCAGTAGCCCCCGGATAGCGCCTAGCTCCTACGAGCAGTACTTC
>TRBV5-1|TRBJ2-5|TRBD1|.
CASSATGTGEETQYF
TGCGCCAGCAGCGCGACCGGGACAGGGGAAGAGACCCAGTACTTC
>TRBV10-3|TRBJ2-2|.|.
CAISGRTVNTGELFF
TGTGCCATCAGTGGGCGGACTGTGAACACCGGGGAGCTGTTTTTT
>TRBV2|TRBJ2-1|TRBD1|.
CASIPLATGEQFF
TGTGCCAGCATCCCTTTGGCGACAGGGGAGCAGTTCTTC
>TRBV4-1|TRBJ2-2|TRBD2|few
CASSQDPTGLAGPNTGELFF
TGCGCCAGCAGCCAAGATCCTACTGGACTAGCGGGGCCGAACACCGGGGAGCTGTTTTTT
>TRBV2|TRBJ1-4|.|.
CASSLDSPEATNEKLFF
TGTGCCAGCAGCCTCGACAGTCCTGAGGCAACTAATGAAAAACTGTTTTTT
>TRBV25-1|TRBJ1-1|.|.
CASRDTGFLKAFF
TGTGCCAGCAGAGACACCGGATTCCTAAAAGCTTTCTTT
>TRBV10-3|TRBJ2-7|TRBD1|.
CAIQTGGEYEQYF
TGTGCCATCCAGACAGGGGGGGAATACGAGCAGTACTTC
>TRBV5-6|TRBJ1-2|.|once
CASSFDFFADKGTF
TGTGCCAGCAGCTTTGACTTTTTTGCGGACAAGGGCACCTTC
>TRBV4-1|TRBJ2-5|TRBD2|.
CASSVSTGGAIRETQYF
TGCGCCAGCAGCGTATCTACCGGGGGGGCGATAAGGGAGACCCAGTACTTC
>TRBV19|TRBJ1-5|.|.
CASSISGEGQPQHF
TGTGCCAGTAGTATATCAGGGGAGGGTCAGCCCCAGCATTTT
>TRBV27|TRBJ2-5|.|.
CASSGPSPQETQYF
TGTGCCAGCAGTGGCCCCAGTCCCCAAGAGACCCAGTACTTC